This TCR beta chain was sequenced for a study of blood T cell repertoires in COVID-19. Looking at the study overall: Donors in the United States, Italy and Spain gave samples during acute or convalescent COVID-19.

Clones were sequenced by immunoSEQ multiplex PCR, and TCRdb holds only the in-frame ones, with some missing. Of about 300,000 clones listed, just over 85% are singletons. Trimming removed 1 base from V and 3 bases from J, with 9 bases in between. CDR3 size: 15 residues. Looked up from germline, CDR1 is LNHDA and CDR2 is SQIVND (reference sequence). The sequence was obtained from a man aged 30-40 years who had recovered from COVID-19. This chain links TRBV19 with TRBJ2-2; TRBD1 might be the D (5 bases). Source material: PBMCs or T cells enriched from blood (not recorded which). CDR3 amino acids: CASSIGGSDTGELFF. The CDR3 DNA reads as TGTGCCAGTAGTATAGGGGGCAGTGACACCGGGGAGCTGTTTTTT.